The T cell receptor beta chain under discussion was sequenced for a study of blood T cell repertoires in COVID-19. Assay: immunoSEQ multiplex PCR; the TCRdb copy retains only in-frame clones and omits some. In the table there are 25,000 to 30,000 clones, about 92% of which are singletons. Per germline, CDR1 SGHVS and CDR2 FNYEAQ. The CDR3 has 16 residues. V gave up 1 base and J gave up 6 bases, with 16 bases separating them. This chain links TRBV7-6 with TRBJ2-1; D might be TRBD2 (6 bases). The clonotype originates from a woman between 70 and 85 years old with COVID-19, enrolled during active disease. Sequencing was done on a sample of peripheral blood. Here the CDR3 DNA reads TGTGCCAGCAGCTTAGACTTGCGGGACGGGAGCAATGAGCAGTTCTTC. Translated: CASSLDLRDGSNEQFF. Full variable domain (remainder filled in from reference TRBV7-6 and TRBJ2-1): GAGVSQSPRYKVTKRGQDVALRCDPISGHVSLYWYRQALGQGPEFLTYFNYEAQQDKSGLPNDRFSAERPEGSISTLTIQRTEQRDSAMYRCASSLDLRDGSNEQFFGPGTRLTVL.